Given below is one T cell receptor beta chain in context. The nonmyeloablative bone marrow transplants came from related graft donors, with transient mixed chimerism. The data derive from a study of Tregs in tolerant kidney transplant recipients. Assay used: immunoSEQ multiplex PCR; TCRdb lists only in-frame clones, some missing. Among 75,000 to 100,000 clones, 80% to 95% were seen once, and the ten largest hold around 1.6%. V lost 0 bases, J lost 0 bases, and 11 bases stayed unmatched. CDR3 length equals 19 residues. CDR1 and CDR2 (germline): SGDLS, YYNGEE. The V gene is TRBV9, the J gene TRBJ2-7; 11 bases are a match to TRBD2. The sample was CD4+ T cells from blood (PBMCs), taken 12 months after the transplant. This TCR came from a human patient who received a combined kidney and bone marrow transplant. Some T cells may arise from the graft donor. The CDR3 nucleotides read TGTGCCAGCAGCGTAGTGGATAGCGGGGGGGCCCCTTCCTCCTACGAGCAGTACTTC. Protein sequence: CASSVVDSGGAPSSYEQYF.